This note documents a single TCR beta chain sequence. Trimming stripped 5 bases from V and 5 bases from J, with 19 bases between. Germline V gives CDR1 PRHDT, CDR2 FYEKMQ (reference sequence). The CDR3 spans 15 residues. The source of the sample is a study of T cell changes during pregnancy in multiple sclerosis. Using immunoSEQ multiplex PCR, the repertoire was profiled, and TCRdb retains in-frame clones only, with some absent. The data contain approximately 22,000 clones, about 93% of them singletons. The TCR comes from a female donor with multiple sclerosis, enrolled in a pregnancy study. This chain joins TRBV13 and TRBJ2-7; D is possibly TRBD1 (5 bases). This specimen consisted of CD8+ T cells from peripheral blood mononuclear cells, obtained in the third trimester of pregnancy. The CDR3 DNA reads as TGTGCCAGCAGCCCTGACAGATCGACGGGCCACGAGCAGTACTTC. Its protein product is CASSPDRSTGHEQYF.